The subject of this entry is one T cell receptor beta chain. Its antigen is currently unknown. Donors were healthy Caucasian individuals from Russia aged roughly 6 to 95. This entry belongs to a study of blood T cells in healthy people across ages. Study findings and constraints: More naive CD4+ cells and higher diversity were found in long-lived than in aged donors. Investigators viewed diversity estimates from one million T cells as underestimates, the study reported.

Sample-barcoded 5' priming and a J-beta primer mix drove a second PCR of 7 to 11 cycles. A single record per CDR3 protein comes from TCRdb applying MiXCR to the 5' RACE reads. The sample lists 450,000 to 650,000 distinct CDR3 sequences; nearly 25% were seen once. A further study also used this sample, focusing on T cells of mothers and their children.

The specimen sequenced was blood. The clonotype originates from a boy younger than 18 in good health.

In DNA form, the CDR3 reads TGTGCCAGCAGTTTGACCCTGACAGGTTCCACAGATACGCAGTATTTT. It codes for CASSLTLTGSTDTQYF. The rearrangement uses TRBV28 and TRBJ2-3, with a weak D call TRBD1 (6 bases). This CDR3 has 16 amino acids. From germline, CDR1 is MDHEN and CDR2 SYDVKM. Trimming took off 3 bases at V and 2 bases at J, with 15 bases between the two ends.